The next 8 T cell receptor beta chains were all read from a single sample in a study of CD8+CD57+ T cells in acquired aplastic anemia. Profiling that covered TCR beta VDJ and CDR3 relied on genomic DNA as its template. TCRdb reprocessed the reads with MiXCR, giving one entry per CDR3 protein. The sample contains about 180,000 distinct CDR3 sequences, about 50% of which appear only once. Before being chosen for sequencing, patients had shown CD8+CD57+ cell expansion by flow cytometry. The sample consisted of sorted CD4+, CD8+, or CD8+CD57+ T cells (not recorded which) from PBMCs. These receptors originate from a human donor with aplastic anemia.

Ten or more counts support this clonotype. The chain links TRBV24-1 to TRBJ2-3; the match to TRBD2 covers 9 bases. The CDR3 extends over 17 amino acids. Per the germline V gene, CDR1 is KGHDR and CDR2 is SFDVKD. V dropped 2 bases and J dropped 6; count of bases not matched to a gene: 11. CDR3 sequence: CATSDSSGRGGRDTQYF. As DNA, the CDR3 is TGTGCCACCAGTGATTCGAGTGGGCGGGGGGGCCGTGATACGCAGTATTTT.

This rearrangement joins TRBV15 to TRBJ2-7; tentative D call: TRBD2 (5 bases). The CDR3 has 13 residues. V shed 2 bases and J shed 4 bases, with 9 bases lying between them. CDR1 and CDR2 from the germline V gene are LNHNV and YYDKDF (reference sequence). CDR3: CATSRPGGYEQYF. In nucleotides, the CDR3 is TGTGCCACCAGCAGACCCGGAGGATACGAGCAGTACTTC. The full variable domain, its missing parts supplied by reference TRBV15 and TRBJ2-7, is DAMVIQNPRYQVTQFGKPVTLSCSQTLNHNVMYWYQQKSSQAPKLLFHYYDKDFNNEADTPDNFQSRRPNTSFCFLDIRSPGLGDTAMYLCATSRPGGYEQYFGPGTRLTVT.

The V call is TRBV3-1, the J call TRBJ2-5; D is unresolved. This CDR3 spans 15 amino acids. Per the germline V gene, CDR1 is LGHDT and CDR2 is YNNKEL (reference sequence). The ends were cut back, 6 bases at V and 7 bases at J, with 21 bases in the middle. The CDR3 sequence is CASRNGRSAAGTQYF. The CDR3 DNA reads TGTGCCAGCAGGAATGGGCGCAGCGCCGCCGGGACCCAGTACTTC.

The chain recombines TRBV29-1 with TRBJ1-2; TRBD1 might be the D (5 bases). The V gene's germline CDR1 is SQVTM and CDR2 ANQGSEA. V lost 3 bases and J 5 bases, leaving 19 bases between the germline ends. The CDR3 spans 15 residues. The CDR3: CSVDFSGTDGYGYTF. CDR3 nucleotide sequence: TGCAGCGTTGACTTTTCCGGGACCGACGGGTATGGCTACACCTTC.

This clonotype showed up many times. The V and J genes are TRBV5-1 and TRBJ1-4; 7 bases are a match to TRBD1. The CDR3 contains 15 residues. The ends lost 0 bases at V and 7 bases at J; junction bases unmatched: 6. Per germline, CDR1 SGHRS and CDR2 YFSETQ. CDR3 sequence reads: CASSLEGASTEKLFF. CDR3 nucleotide sequence: TGCGCCAGCAGCTTGGAGGGGGCGAGTACTGAAAAACTGTTTTTT.

The chain has TRBV29-1 and TRBJ1-1, with 7 bases matching TRBD1. Germline trimming cut 4 bases from V and 0 bases from J; bases unmatched to any gene: 5. The CDR3 is made up of 14 amino acids. Germline assignment: CDR1 SQVTM and CDR2 ANQGSEA. The CDR3 DNA sequence: TGCAGCGTTGGTTTTGGACAGGTGAACACTGAAGCTTTCTTT. This sequence encodes CSVGFGQVNTEAFF. The full variable domain, rest sourced from reference TRBV29-1 and TRBJ1-1, is SAVISQKPSRDICQRGTSLTIQCQVDSQVTMMFWYRQQPGQSLTLIATANQGSEATYESGFVIDKFPISRPNLTFSTLTVSNMSPEDSSIYLCSVGFGQVNTEAFFGQGTRLTVV.

The V gene is TRBV9, the J gene TRBJ2-5; 8 bases match TRBD1. This CDR3 is 16 amino acids long. Trimming at V came to 7 bases and at J to 5 bases, leaving 16 bases not matched to a gene. Germline V gives CDR1 SGDLS, CDR2 YYNGEE. CDR3 DNA sequence: TGTGCCAGCTCACCACCGAATCTTCACAGGGGGGAGACCCAGTACTTC. This codes for CASSPPNLHRGETQYF.

This clonotype was picked up a small number of times. The V and J genes are TRBV6-1 and TRBJ1-2; 9 nucleotides line up with TRBD1. The V gene's germline CDR1 is MNHNS and CDR2 SASEGT. The CDR3 has 14 residues. V lost 6 bases, J lost 5 bases, and 7 bases stayed unmatched. The CDR3 region is CASRETGGPYGYTF. CDR3 DNA sequence: TGTGCCAGCAGAGAGACAGGGGGTCCGTATGGCTACACCTTC.